This T cell receptor beta chain derives from a study of Graves' ophthalmopathy and Graves' hyperthyroidism listed by TCRdb under 2018. With respect to the entire study: Peripheral blood was collected at initial diagnosis, prior to any treatment. In total, 135 blood samples were TCR-sequenced: around 42 ophthalmopathy, 75 hyperthyroidism and approximately 17 hyperthyroidism-to-ophthalmopathy patients. Once sampling was done, hyperthyroidism patients were given methimazole at a starting dose of 30 mg daily, while ophthalmopathy patients were given high-dose intravenous methylprednisolone. To explore V-J signatures distinguishing ophthalmopathy from hyperthyroidism, a discovery set of roughly 100 patients (more than 40 ophthalmopathy, roughly 55 stable hyperthyroidism) was enrolled. An independent validation cohort comprised some 19 hyperthyroidism patients and about 16 patients who later progressed from hyperthyroidism to ophthalmopathy. The study used TCR beta repertoire signatures to distinguish Graves' ophthalmopathy from Graves' hyperthyroidism and to predict progression to ophthalmopathy. In about 6 hyperthyroidism patients, T-cell repertoires of thyroid tissue and blood were compared.

The investigation overall reported the following: Sample size was not statistically predetermined, and group allocation was not concealed from the investigators. In validation, the model predicted ophthalmopathy progression with more than 55% sensitivity and less than 80% specificity; around twelve predicted patients were CT-confirmed with GO in a median of around 6 months. Among expanded thyroid clonotypes with frequency above 0.001, most also showed up in blood, which suggests that blood repertoires may reflect the thyroid immune response. In cross-validation, the 13-signature model distinguished ophthalmopathy from stable hyperthyroidism with around 90% sensitivity and around 84% specificity, while in the test set the corresponding values were about 80% and 75%.

Including the terminal cysteine and phenylalanine, the CDR3 comprises 15 residues. The entry retains the CDR3 DNA only, 45 bases that are in frame from base 1. The junction carries 13 bases between V and J, which are trimmed by 6 bases and 4 bases respectively. The germline V gene gives CDR1 as SNHLY and CDR2 as FYNNEI. Comments on this clonotype: Its antigen target is currently unknown. Base qualities are not recorded, but no much larger clone differs from it by a single base.

The ophthalmopathy patients had moderately to severely active disease, with a Clinical Activity Score of 3 or higher, a NOSPECS grade of 4 or higher, and a disease duration of less than 3 months. Anyone with other autoimmune diseases, uncontrolled infections, pregnancy or lactation was excluded from the study. Diagnosis relied on clinical symptoms, serum thyroxine, TRAb, thyroid ultrasound and orbital computed tomography. Ficoll-Paque density gradient centrifugation was used to isolate PBMCs from about 9 ml of fresh peripheral blood. Total RNA was extracted with Trizol reagent and quality-checked on an Agilent 2100 Bioanalyzer. For repertoire sequencing, TCR beta CDR3 regions were amplified from RNA transcripts. The first round was an RT-PCR using HTBI primers with the Qiagen OneStep RT-PCR kit, and this first round was followed by a second-round multiplex PCR, then size selection and purification. Libraries were sequenced paired-end with 100 bp reads on an Illumina HiSeq2000. In the original analysis: SOAPnuke was used to process the reads, throwing out any read that had adapters, had uncalled bases, had a mean Phred below 15, or lacked an exact constant-primer or identifier match. COPE v1.2.5 was used to merge high-quality paired reads. Unique nucleotide sequences were defined as clonotypes and aligned to IMGT TRB V, D and J references using MiTCR v1.1. The analysis was limited to V-J combinations with a frequency above 0.0001, which together covered 99.2% of repertoires. For each V-J combination, a TCR clonal expansion and chaos score was defined as the ratio of F50 clonal expansion to chaos observed in the TCRdist matrix. Welch's t-statistics and random forest were used to reduce features to 13 V-J combinations, which were fed into a naive Bayes classifier. The Morisita-Horn index was used to measure how similar the thyroid and blood repertoires were. TCRdb took the public reads, trimmed them with fastp at Q25, ran MiXCR for clone calling and kept in-frame beta chains. Identical CDR3 protein sequences are pooled into one entry, listed with their most common genes and DNA. The V and J calls and clone size come from TCRdb's table, not from the authors' own analysis. The sample contains 200,000 to 300,000 distinct CDR3 sequences, around 50% of them found a single time. The ten most abundant clones make up about half of the sample.

The clonotype originates from an adult man with Graves' ophthalmopathy. The chain uses TRBV2 and TRBJ1-6; the D segment cannot be called with confidence. The sample consisted of peripheral blood. The nucleotide sequence is given as TGTGCCAGCAGAAGGGTAACTATATATAATTCACCCCTCCACTTT. This yields the protein CASRRVTIYNSPLHF.